What follows is one T cell receptor beta chain and its context. The RNA, roughly 0.45 to 1 ug, was put through reverse transcription using random hexamers. TCRdb reprocessed the immunoSEQ multiplex PCR reads via MiXCR and lists one record per CDR3 protein. The sample yields some 300,000 distinct CDR3 sequences, about nine tenths seen once. These data come from a study of CD8 T cells in Susac syndrome. V lost 7 bases and J 5 bases, leaving 14 bases between the germline ends. CDR1 is SQVTM and CDR2 is ANQGSEA in the germline V gene. The CDR3 spans 12 residues. The receptor comes from a human donor with multiple sclerosis. V is TRBV29-1 and J is TRBJ2-5; possibly TRBD2 for D (5 bases). Sequenced input: CD8+ T cells from PBMCs. The CDR3, as DNA: TGCAGCGGCGTTAGGAGGTTGGAGACCCAGTACTTC. Translation gives CSGVRRLETQYF.